This T cell receptor beta chain was recorded in a study of blood T cell repertoires in COVID-19. Study as a whole: Acute and convalescent COVID-19 samples came from the United States, Italy and Spain. PBMCs, B-cell-depleted T cells, or T cells were the source of the cDNA or gDNA that made up the material.

In the authors' workflow: Estimates of nucleated cell counts were drawn from the amplification of reference gene primers. Libraries were prepared by immunoSEQ multiplex PCR; TCRdb keeps only in-frame clonotypes and omits some of them. V and J calls and clone size follow that table, whereas D and trimming were derived from the DNA. This table holds some 130,000 clones, 65% to 85% found once. V lost 3 bases to trimming and J lost 1 base, with 9 bases between them. The CDR3 covers 14 residues. Looked up from germline, CDR1 is SGHTA and CDR2 is FQGNSA. The sequenced sample consisted of peripheral blood. This chain links TRBV7-2 with TRBJ1-1; D might be TRBD1 (6 bases). The sequence was obtained from an elderly woman with acute or convalescent COVID-19. CDR3: CASSLGHRNTEAFF. As DNA, the CDR3 is TGTGCCAGCAGCTTGGGACACCGGAACACTGAAGCTTTCTTT.